These 3 T cell receptor beta chains were sequenced from one sample in a study of regulatory T cells in long-lasting Graves disease. Time point: persistent/refractory GD, antithyroid drugs over 5 years with positive TRAb. PBMCs were the source of the RNA used for TCR sequencing. HTBI primers from iRepertoire and Arm-PCR of CDR3 regions yielded the TCR beta libraries. In TCRdb, the multiplex PCR reads were re-called with MiXCR into one record per CDR3 protein. The data show 450,000 or so distinct CDR3 sequences, less than 25% seen once. This specimen consisted of peripheral blood mononuclear cells (PBMCs), obtained when the disease was refractory, from a patient treated with antithyroid drugs. These receptors were obtained from a female donor with Graves disease.

This clonotype occurred a few times. The chain couples TRBV3-1 to TRBJ1-6, with D unclear. In germline, CDR1 is LGHDT, CDR2 YNNKEL (reference sequence). V was shortened by 1 base and J by 2 bases, with 9 bases between the two germline ends. This CDR3 spans 16 amino acids. The CDR3 here is CASSQVETAYNSPLHF. CDR3 sequence (DNA): TGTGCCAGCAGCCAAGTCGAGACGGCCTATAATTCACCCCTCCACTTT.

This clonotype was counted a few times. The CDR3 here is CSARPPRGGMNTEAFF. CDR3 nucleotides: TGCAGTGCTAGGCCCCCCCGGGGCGGAATGAACACTGAAGCTTTCTTT. The V and J genes are TRBV20-1 and TRBJ1-1; TRBD1 is a possible D gene (5 bases). The V gene's germline CDR1 is DFQATT and CDR2 SNEGSKA (reference sequence). V lost 3 bases, J lost 0 bases, and 17 bases lay in between. The CDR3 is made up of 16 amino acids.

This clonotype has only a few counts. The chain combines TRBV19 with TRBJ2-4; 8 bases align to TRBD1. With 10 bases clipped from V and 14 bases from J, the junction kept 13 bases outside the gene matches. Germline CDR1 is LNHDA and CDR2 is SQIVND (reference sequence). This CDR3 is 12 amino acids long. In DNA form, the CDR3 reads TGTGCCACAGGACAGGGCCCTGCTGAGAAGTACTTC. The encoded protein is CATGQGPAEKYF.